This TCR beta chain was sequenced during a study of OX40 agonist ivuxolimab in advanced cancers. Study at large: The dose-escalation group included hepatocellular carcinoma, melanoma, renal cell carcinoma and head and neck cancer. Study-level points and caveats: Clonal expansion among partial responders at 0.1-3.0 mg/kg ranked near the lowest. At 0.1 to 3.0 mg/kg, clonal expansion of CD4+ and CD8+ blood T cells had occurred by week 6.

This table comes from immunoSEQ multiplex PCR, and its TCRdb copy is limited to in-frame clones, with some not included. Of about 12,000 clones listed, about three quarters are singletons. V lost 4 bases and J 8 bases, leaving 11 bases between the germline ends. The CDR3 length is 12 residues. Germline values: CDR1 SGHRS, CDR2 YFSETQ. Points on this clone: Antigen unknown.

This receptor was obtained from an adult with an advanced solid tumor such as melanoma, head and neck, liver or kidney cancer. The chain couples TRBV5-1 to TRBJ2-3, with TRBD1 as a possible D gene (6 bases). This specimen was CD4+ or CD8+ T cells sorted from blood, taken in a trial of the OX40 agonist ivuxolimab. CDR3 nucleotides: TGCGCCAGCAGCCCGGACAGCCTTACGCAGTATTTT. Protein product: CASSPDSLTQYF.